The 6 T cell receptor beta chains given below trace back to one sample, sequenced in a study of T cell responses to AZD1222 COVID-19 vaccine (dated by TCRdb to the early 2020s). Reading the label with the study, this specimen's time point is: baseline before first vaccination. Libraries were made using the immunoSEQ multiplex PCR assay. Not all clones reach the TCRdb copy of this immuneACCESS table, which keeps in-frame sequences only. Checked studies attribute under half of the gap to unresolved V genes and leave the rest unexplained. This sample holds approximately 170,000 clones; around 91% were observed only once. The leading ten clones occupy 6.9% of the sample. The source was peripheral blood, collected on day 0 of AZD1222 vaccination. These receptors all come from an adult in good health.

A single count supports this clone. V is TRBV2 and J is TRBJ2-3; 8 positions agree with TRBD2. Germline V lookup: CDR1 SNHLY, CDR2 FYNNEI. CDR3 length: 16 residues. V shed 3 bases and J 2 bases; nucleotides not matched to a gene: 7. CDR3 region: CASSDGPGGLTDTQYF. As DNA, the CDR3 is TGTGCCAGCAGTGACGGTCCGGGGGGGCTCACAGATACGCAGTATTTT.

This chain connects TRBV29-1 to TRBJ2-3; D not certain. The length of the CDR3 is 15 residues. V dropped 6 bases and J dropped 1 base, with 17 bases sitting between them. Germline CDR1 is SQVTM and CDR2 is ANQGSEA. CDR3 nucleotide sequence: TGCAGCGTGTTAGTGCCCCGAGGAGGCACAGATACGCAGTATTTT. Translated, it gives CSVLVPRGGTDTQYF.

The V call is TRBV9, the J call TRBJ2-1; 9 positions agree with TRBD2. The J segment lost 6 bases and the V segment lost 0 bases, leaving 7 bases of the junction unmatched. Germline V CDR1 and CDR2: SGDLS, YYNGEE. The CDR3 is made up of 16 amino acids. CDR3 loop: CASSVGLAGSGNEQFF. The CDR3 region has the DNA TGTGCCAGCAGCGTAGGGCTAGCGGGGTCCGGCAATGAGCAGTTCTTC.

The gene calls are TRBV5-5 and TRBJ2-5; a weak D match, TRBD1 (6 bases). Germline values: CDR1 SGHKS, CDR2 YYEKEE (reference sequence). V was cut by 0 bases and J by 2 bases, with 14 bases left in between. This CDR3 contains 16 residues. The DNA of the CDR3 is TGTGCCAGCAGCTTGGCGGTAAGGACAGATCAAGAGACCCAGTACTTC. It codes for CASSLAVRTDQETQYF.

The table lists this clone with a count of one. J is TRBJ1-3 and V is TRBV12-5; unclear D gene. CDR1 is LGHNT, CDR2 FRNRAP, per germline. V was cut by 4 bases and J by 4 bases, with 8 bases left in between. This CDR3 spans 13 amino acids. The CDR3 bases are TGTGCTAGTGGTTCGGGCGCAGGAAACACCATATATTTT. It specifies CASGSGAGNTIYF.

This chain connects TRBV7-9 to TRBJ1-1; D is undetermined. The germline CDR1 and CDR2 sequences are SEHNR and FQNEAQ (reference sequence). The V and J ends lost 5 bases and 5 bases respectively, with 15 bases between them. The CDR3 runs to 14 residues. CDR3 in DNA: TGTGCCAGCAGCGAGTCCAGGCTATCGACTGAAGCTTTCTTT. Residues: CASSESRLSTEAFF.